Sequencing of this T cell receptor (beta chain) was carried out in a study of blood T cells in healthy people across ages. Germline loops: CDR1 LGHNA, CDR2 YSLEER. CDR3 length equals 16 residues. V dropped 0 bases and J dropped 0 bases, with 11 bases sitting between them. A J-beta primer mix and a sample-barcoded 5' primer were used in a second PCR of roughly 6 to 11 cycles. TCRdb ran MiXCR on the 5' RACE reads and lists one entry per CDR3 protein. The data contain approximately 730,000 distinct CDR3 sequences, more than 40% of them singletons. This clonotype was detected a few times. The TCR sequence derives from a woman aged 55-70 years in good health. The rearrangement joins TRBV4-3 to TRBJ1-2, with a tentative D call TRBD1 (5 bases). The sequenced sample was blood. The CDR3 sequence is CASSQDTQGANYGYTF. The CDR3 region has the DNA TGCGCCAGCAGCCAAGATACCCAGGGAGCTAACTATGGCTACACCTTC.